This note documents a single TCR beta chain sequence. TCRdb's table, derived via immunoSEQ multiplex PCR, lists solely in-frame clones and lacks some. The sample has 120,000 or so clones, around 74% seen once. The CDR3 sequence is 13 residues long. With 5 bases removed from V and 9 bases from J, the gap between germline ends came to 14 bases. In germline, CDR1 is LNHDA, CDR2 SQIVND (reference sequence). The sample comes from a study of blood T cell repertoires in COVID-19. The TCR sequence derives from a woman aged 60-75 years with acute or convalescent COVID-19. Input material: peripheral blood. The chain employs TRBV19 and TRBJ2-4; a possible D gene is TRBD2 (5 bases). The CDR3 nucleotides read TGTGCCAGTAGTTTCCTCGGGGATAGCATTCAGTACTTC. Protein product: CASSFLGDSIQYF.